A selection of T cell receptor beta chains follows, all from one sample in a study of memory CD4+ T cells and cytomegalovirus serostatus. This table comes from immunoSEQ multiplex PCR, and its TCRdb copy is limited to in-frame clones, with some not included. The table has under 50,000 clones, 75% to 80% seen once. Sequenced: memory CD4+ T cells from blood. The receptors shown here come from an adult in good health and CMV-seronegative. Each CDR3 is given with its conserved first and last residue. The D gene is left open where the match is weak. Size is omitted from some rows. Given values are once, few, many or a class for expanded clones.

size: few; V: TRBV19; D: TRBD1; J: TRBJ1-5; DNA: TGTGCCAGCCGACAGGGGGTAAATCAGCCCCAGCATTTT; CDR3: CASRQGVNQPQHF
size: -; V: TRBV9; D: TRBD1; J: TRBJ1-2; DNA: TGTGCCAGCAGCGCTACGACAGGGGGCTGGGGTTATGGCTACACCTTC; CDR3: CASSATTGGWGYGYTF
size: -; V: TRBV4-1; D: TRBD2; J: TRBJ2-5; DNA: TGCGCCAGCAGCCAAGGTCCGGGGAGCGGGGGGGCCTCGGAGACCCAGTACTTC; CDR3: CASSQGPGSGGASETQYF
size: -; V: TRBV18; D: -; J: TRBJ1-4; DNA: TGTGCCAGCTCACCAAAATCGGCACTCCTAACTAATGAAAAACTGTTTTTT; CDR3: CASSPKSALLTNEKLFF
size: once; V: TRBV27; D: -; J: TRBJ1-5; DNA: TGTGCCAGCGGCTCAGGGGCCCATCAGCCCCAGCATTTT; CDR3: CASGSGAHQPQHF
size: -; V: TRBV5-1; D: TRBD1; J: TRBJ1-4; DNA: TGCGCCAGCAGCTTTTCGCCGGGACAGTCTAATGAAAAACTGTTTTTT; CDR3: CASSFSPGQSNEKLFF
size: -; V: TRBV5-4; D: -; J: TRBJ1-5; DNA: TGTGCCAGCAGCTTGGACGGACGCCCTAATCAGCCCCAGCATTTT; CDR3: CASSLDGRPNQPQHF
size: -; V: TRBV2; D: -; J: TRBJ1-2; DNA: TGTGCCAGCAGTGCAAGATCAGGTGACTATGGCTACACCTTC; CDR3: CASSARSGDYGYTF
size: -; V: TRBV6-1; D: -; J: TRBJ1-1; DNA: TGTGCCAGCAGTGAAGCAGACCGTCGGACTGAAGCTTTCTTT; CDR3: CASSEADRRTEAFF
size: -; V: TRBV30; D: TRBD1; J: TRBJ1-2; DNA: TGTGCCTGGAGTGTACCCAGGACAGGGTATTTAGGGAATGGCTACACCTTC; CDR3: CAWSVPRTGYLGNGYTF
size: -; V: TRBV7-2; D: -; J: TRBJ2-6; DNA: TGTGCCAGCAGCTTAGTAGGGACGGGCTCTGGGGCCAACGTCCTGACTTTC; CDR3: CASSLVGTGSGANVLTF
size: -; V: TRBV6-1; D: TRBD1; J: TRBJ1-2; DNA: TGTGCCAGCAGTGAAGACAGGGGGCGCTGGGGCTACACCTTC; CDR3: CASSEDRGRWGYTF
size: -; V: TRBV5-6; D: TRBD1; J: TRBJ1-1; DNA: TGTGCCAGCAGCTTCGGGACAGGGGGCCCGGGCACTGAAGCTTTCTTT; CDR3: CASSFGTGGPGTEAFF
size: -; V: TRBV5-6; D: -; J: TRBJ2-7; DNA: TGTGCCAGCAGCTTGAGGGTTAGTTACGAGCAGTACTTC; CDR3: CASSLRVSYEQYF
size: few; V: TRBV5-1; D: TRBD1; J: TRBJ2-7; DNA: TGCGCCAGCAGCCTACAGACAGGGATGAACTACGAGCAGTACTTC; CDR3: CASSLQTGMNYEQYF
size: once; V: TRBV11-2; D: -; J: TRBJ2-7; DNA: TGTGCCAGCAGCTTAGGGTGGGGACCTCCTAAAGCCTACGAGCAGTACTTC; CDR3: CASSLGWGPPKAYEQYF
size: -; V: TRBV2; D: TRBD1; J: TRBJ1-5; DNA: TGTGCCAGCAGTGGGACAGGGCTCAATCAGCCCCAGCATTTT; CDR3: CASSGTGLNQPQHF
size: few; V: TRBV5-5; D: TRBD1; J: TRBJ2-7; DNA: TGTGCCAGCAGCTTGGGAGGGGACAGGGGGTACGAGCAGTACTTC; CDR3: CASSLGGDRGYEQYF
size: -; V: TRBV7-3; D: -; J: TRBJ1-5; DNA: TGTGCCAGCAGCTTAAGGGGGGGTCGCGGACAGCCCCAGCATTTT; CDR3: CASSLRGGRGQPQHF
size: -; V: TRBV9; D: -; J: TRBJ2-7; DNA: TGTGCCAGCAGCGTAGATAGGGGCGAGCAGTACTTC; CDR3: CASSVDRGEQYF
size: -; V: TRBV4-1; D: -; J: TRBJ2-5; DNA: TGCGCCAGCAGCCAAGGCCTCCGGGGGGCGGAAGAGACCCAGTACTTC; CDR3: CASSQGLRGAEETQYF
size: few; V: TRBV5-4; D: -; J: TRBJ1-1; DNA: TGTGCCAGCAGCTTGAGCCAGGGAAACACTGAAGCTTTCTTT; CDR3: CASSLSQGNTEAFF
size: -; V: TRBV19; D: -; J: TRBJ1-2; DNA: TGTGCCAGTAGTACCTACGATGGCTACACCTTC; CDR3: CASSTYDGYTF
size: -; V: TRBV9; D: TRBD2; J: TRBJ2-5; DNA: TGTGCCAGCAGCGTAAAGCGGGGGGGCCGCCAAGAGACCCAGTACTTC; CDR3: CASSVKRGGRQETQYF
size: -; V: TRBV7-9; D: -; J: TRBJ1-4; DNA: TGTGCCAGCAGCTTACAACAGGGAGGCGAAAAACTGTTTTTT; CDR3: CASSLQQGGEKLFF
size: -; V: TRBV5-1; D: -; J: TRBJ1-5; DNA: TGCGCCAGCAGCTTGGGGCAGTCCCTCAATCAGCCCCAGCATTTT; CDR3: CASSLGQSLNQPQHF
size: -; V: TRBV7-9; D: -; J: TRBJ2-6; DNA: TGTGCCAGCAGACGGGGCCCCGTTCGGGCTGGGGCCAACGTCCTGACTTTC; CDR3: CASRRGPVRAGANVLTF
size: -; V: TRBV5-6; D: -; J: TRBJ2-6; DNA: TGTGCCAGCAGCTTGGCCATAAGCTCTGGGGCCAACGTCCTGACTTTC; CDR3: CASSLAISSGANVLTF
size: -; V: TRBV19; D: -; J: TRBJ1-5; DNA: TGTGCCAGTAGTCCGGGACATCGGCAGCCCCAGCATTTT; CDR3: CASSPGHRQPQHF
size: -; V: TRBV7-9; D: -; J: TRBJ2-5; DNA: TGTGCCAGCAGCTTAGCGTCCCAGATAGAGACCCAGTACTTC; CDR3: CASSLASQIETQYF
size: -; V: TRBV7-8; D: -; J: TRBJ1-4; DNA: TGTGCCAGCAGCTTAGTAGGCAGGGGAGGAGAAAAACTGTTTTTT; CDR3: CASSLVGRGGEKLFF
size: -; V: TRBV2; D: -; J: TRBJ1-4; DNA: TGTGCCAGCACCCGGGACAAATGGGATGAAAAACTGTTTTTT; CDR3: CASTRDKWDEKLFF
size: -; V: TRBV11-3; D: -; J: TRBJ2-1; DNA: TGTGCCAGCAGCCCTCCAGGGGTTACCTACAATGAGCAGTTCTTC; CDR3: CASSPPGVTYNEQFF
size: -; V: TRBV18; D: -; J: TRBJ2-7; DNA: TGTGCCAGCTCACCGCCGGGACCCCTGGGCGAGCAGTACTTC; CDR3: CASSPPGPLGEQYF
size: -; V: TRBV6-1; D: -; J: TRBJ2-1; DNA: TGTGCCAGCAGTGAAACCATGACAGGCTACAATGAGCAGTTCTTC; CDR3: CASSETMTGYNEQFF
size: -; V: TRBV6-1; D: -; J: TRBJ1-2; DNA: TGTGCCAGCAGTGAACGCTTGCGGACGGTCTATGGCTACACCTTC; CDR3: CASSERLRTVYGYTF
size: once; V: TRBV10-3; D: -; J: TRBJ2-3; DNA: TGTGCCATCAGTGAGTCAACAAGGAAAAGCACAGATACGCAGTATTTT; CDR3: CAISESTRKSTDTQYF
size: -; V: TRBV18; D: TRBD1; J: TRBJ2-7; DNA: TGTGCCAGCTCACGAAGCGGACAGGGCTACGAGCAGTACTTC; CDR3: CASSRSGQGYEQYF
size: -; V: TRBV19; D: -; J: TRBJ1-2; DNA: TGTGCCAGTAGCACCCAGGGGAGGAGTGGCTACACCTTC; CDR3: CASSTQGRSGYTF
size: once; V: TRBV12-2; D: -; J: TRBJ2-1; DNA: TGTGCAAGTCGCTTAAAGGGGGCCGGCGGGAATGAGCAGTTCTTC; CDR3: CASRLKGAGGNEQFF
size: -; V: TRBV20-1; D: -; J: TRBJ1-1; DNA: TGCAGTGCTAGGGTCACAGCCGTTGCTTTCTTT; CDR3: CSARVTAVAFF